These 25 T cell receptor beta chains came from one sample sequenced in a study of cytomegalovirus exposure and HLA in healthy donors. In the PCR, 60 Vbeta and 13 Jbeta primers were used. Measured with immunoSEQ multiplex PCR; TCRdb has only the in-frame clones, and not every one. The sample has approximately 82,000 clones; over 70% are singletons. The sequenced sample consisted of PBMCs. These receptors were obtained from a man aged 40-49 years in good health and CMV-seronegative.

The J gene is TRBJ2-1, the V gene TRBV19; 8 nucleotides agree with TRBD1. V lost 6 bases to trimming and J lost 7 bases; unmatched junction nucleotides: 8. The length of the CDR3 is 14 residues. The germline CDR1 and CDR2 sequences are LNHDA and SQIVND (reference sequence). The CDR3 loop reads CASRQDRGRNEQFF. CDR3 DNA sequence: TGTGCCAGTAGGCAAGACAGGGGAAGAAATGAGCAGTTCTTC.

V is TRBV19 and J is TRBJ2-5; TRBD2 matches 7 bases. With V trimmed by 10 bases and J by 2 bases, 10 bases remained unmatched. The CDR3 has 14 residues. CDR1 is LNHDA, CDR2 SQIVND, per germline (reference sequence). The CDR3 DNA reads as TGTGCCAACCTTGGGAGCGGGGATCAAGAGACCCAGTACTTC. It codes for CANLGSGDQETQYF.

The chain couples TRBV5-1 to TRBJ2-3, with 9 nucleotides matching TRBD2. V shed 2 bases, J shed 4 bases, and the junction held 8 bases outside the gene matches. The CDR3 spans 16 residues. Germline V gives CDR1 SGHRS, CDR2 YFSETQ. This CDR3 reads CASSLEGGRVADTQYF. The CDR3 DNA is TGCGCCAGCAGCTTAGAAGGCGGGAGGGTGGCAGATACGCAGTATTTT. The entire variable domain, with the rest obtained from reference TRBV5-1 and TRBJ2-3, is as follows: KAGVTQTPRYLIKTRGQQVTLSCSPISGHRSVSWYQQTPGQGLQFLFEYFSETQRNKGNFPGRFSGRQFSNSRSEMNVSTLELGDSALYLCASSLEGGRVADTQYFGPGTRLTVL.

The rearrangement uses TRBV2 and TRBJ2-1; TRBD2 matches 13 bases. CDR3 length equals 14 residues. V trimming: 8 bases; J trimming: 7 bases; junction bases outside the gene matches: 5. CDR1 and CDR2 (germline): SNHLY, FYNNEI. The CDR3 sequence: CASGGTSGTNEQFF. In nucleotides, the CDR3 is TGTGCCAGCGGCGGGACTAGCGGGACTAATGAGCAGTTCTTC.

Comments on this clone: One end of the junction does not line up with germline, which may come from a read error. This rearrangement joins TRBV5-1 to TRBJ1-2, with D perhaps matching TRBD1 (5 bases). The germline V gene has CDR1 SGHRS and CDR2 YFSETQ. CDR3 length: 14 amino acids. Here the CDR3 reads CASSLGLPGEGYTF. CDR3 DNA: TGCGCCAGCAGTTTGGGACTCCCGGGGGAAGGCTACACCTTC.

The chain carries TRBV9 and TRBJ2-3; 8 bases are a match to TRBD1. The CDR3 has 16 residues. V dropped 0 bases and J dropped 2; count of bases not matched to a gene: 5. Germline CDR1 and CDR2: SGDLS and YYNGEE. As DNA, the CDR3 is TGTGCCAGCAGCGTAGGGGACAGGCCGTACACAGATACGCAGTATTTT. Amino acids: CASSVGDRPYTDTQYF.

As concerns this clone: The same CDR3 is also encoded by other DNA sequences in this sample. The chain's CDR3 is CASSPLSGRGGGIQYF. The CDR3, as DNA: TGTGCCAGCAGCCCTCTTAGCGGGAGGGGGGGTGGCATTCAGTACTTC. The rearrangement joins TRBV7-8 to TRBJ2-4; 11 bases are shared with TRBD2. This CDR3 contains 16 residues. Unmatched junction bases numbered 12, after V lost 5 bases and J lost 9 bases. Germline CDR1 and CDR2: SGHVS and FQNEAQ.

The CDR3 spells CASTTGTGGFTGELFF. The CDR3 DNA reads as TGTGCCAGCACCACCGGGACAGGGGGATTCACCGGGGAGCTGTTTTTT. This chain uses TRBV2 with TRBJ2-2; 11 bases agree with TRBD1. The length of the CDR3 is 16 residues. The germline V gene encodes CDR1 SNHLY and CDR2 FYNNEI. V lost 7 bases, J lost 4 bases, and 8 bases stayed unmatched.

This clone came up a few times. The V gene is TRBV7-9, the J gene TRBJ2-3; the D gene is possibly TRBD1 (6 bases). The CDR3 is 17 residues long. Germline lookup yields CDR1 SEHNR and CDR2 FQNEAQ (reference sequence). V lost 6 bases and J lost 5, with 24 bases in between. The CDR3 DNA reads TGTGCCAGCAGTGCCACCCAGGGTTATGAAGGGGGAGATACGCAGTATTTT. This encodes CASSATQGYEGGDTQYF.

This sequence joins TRBV27 and TRBJ2-5; TRBD2 matches 11 bases. The V and J ends lost 7 bases and 5 bases, in that order; junction bases with no gene match: 15. The germline V gene has CDR1 MNHEY and CDR2 SMNVEV (reference sequence). The CDR3 spans 17 residues. CDR3 DNA sequence: TGTGCCAGCACAGGGACTAGCGGATGGTTGGGGGCGGAGACCCAGTACTTC. The encoded protein is CASTGTSGWLGAETQYF.

The chain has TRBV7-2 and TRBJ2-7; weak D call: TRBD2 (6 bases). V was shortened by 3 bases and J by 4 bases, with 10 bases between the two germline ends. Looked up from germline, CDR1 is SGHTA and CDR2 is FQGNSA. The CDR3 has 13 amino acids. DNA of the CDR3: TGTGCCAGCAGCTTGGAGCGGGCTTACGAGCAGTACTTC. Amino acid sequence: CASSLERAYEQYF.

A single count supports this clone. V gene TRBV15 combines with J gene TRBJ2-2, with 7 positions matching TRBD1. Germline assignment: CDR1 LNHNV and CDR2 YYDKDF (reference sequence). The length of the CDR3 is 16 residues. Trimming took 3 bases from V and 3 from J; bases not matched to a gene: 7. This CDR3 is CATSSRDRDYTGELFF. CDR3 DNA: TGTGCCACCAGCAGCCGGGACAGAGATTACACCGGGGAGCTGTTTTTT.

The sample holds one count of this clone. The V gene is TRBV10-3, the J gene TRBJ1-4, with D possibly TRBD1 on 6 matching bases. The CDR3 has 16 amino acids. Germline CDR1 reads ENHRY; CDR2 reads SYGVKD. V lost 0 bases and J 8 bases, leaving 16 bases between the germline ends. The CDR3 DNA follows: TGTGCCATCAGTGAGTCTAGCGACAGGATATCCGAAAAACTGTTTTTT. This sequence encodes CAISESSDRISEKLFF.

This chain uses TRBV29-1 with TRBJ1-2; no definite D call. The CDR3 is 12 residues long. V was clipped by 2 bases and J by 8 bases, with 12 bases between them. Germline lookup yields CDR1 SQVTM and CDR2 ANQGSEA. The CDR3 DNA is TGCAGCGTTGAAAAAACAGTTGGGGGCTACACCTTC. Amino acid sequence: CSVEKTVGGYTF.

V gene TRBV23-1 combines with J gene TRBJ2-1; 9 positions match TRBD1. TRBV23-1 is labeled an ORF, and its function is uncertain. The CDR3 spans 19 residues. V dropped 4 bases and J dropped 5; count of bases not matched to a gene: 18. DNA of the CDR3: TGCGCCAGCAGTCCCGAGCATAGAGCACAGGGGGCCAGGAACAATGAGCAGTTCTTC. This translates into CASSPEHRAQGARNNEQFF.

This rearrangement joins TRBV2 to TRBJ1-5; no firm D call. From germline, CDR1 is SNHLY and CDR2 FYNNEI. V was pared by 4 bases and J by 2 bases, with 6 bases between. There are 13 residues in the CDR3. The CDR3 loop is CASSVQGNQPQHF. The CDR3, as DNA: TGTGCCAGCAGTGTCCAGGGCAATCAGCCCCAGCATTTT.

The CDR3 DNA follows: TGCAGTGCCCTTAGAGGGGATACGCAGTATTTT. Protein: CSALRGDTQYF. The V and J genes are TRBV20-1 and TRBJ2-3, with a weak D call TRBD2 (5 bases). Trimming took 6 bases from V and 6 from J, leaving 10 bases between them. This CDR3 has 11 residues. CDR1 is DFQATT and CDR2 is SNEGSKA in the germline V gene (reference sequence).

The V gene is TRBV5-1, the J gene TRBJ2-7; 10 bases agree with TRBD1. This CDR3 spans 15 amino acids. Germline V gene sequence: CDR1 SGHRS, CDR2 YFSETQ. Trimming removed 3 bases from V and 2 bases from J; junction bases left unmatched: 5. The CDR3 DNA reads TGCGCCAGCAGCTCCGGGACAGGGGTCGCCTACGAGCAGTACTTC. Encoded protein: CASSSGTGVAYEQYF.

This clone was found once. The CDR3 sequence: CASSQVSQGHYGYTF. The CDR3 coding sequence is TGCGCCAGCAGCCAGGTGTCGCAGGGGCACTATGGCTACACCTTC. The chain joins TRBV4-1 to TRBJ1-2; D may be TRBD1 (6 bases). This CDR3 has 15 amino acids. The V and J ends lost 3 bases and 3 bases respectively, with 14 bases between them. CDR1 is MGHRA, CDR2 YSYEKL, per germline.

V usage is TRBV9 and J usage is TRBJ1-1; 8 bases align to TRBD1. Looked up from germline, CDR1 is SGDLS and CDR2 is YYNGEE. Trimming at V came to 1 base and at J to 4 bases, leaving 12 bases not matched to a gene. The CDR3 contains 17 residues. CDR3 nucleotide sequence: TGTGCCAGCAGCGTAACCTCGGACAGGGCGACTGGCACTGAAGCTTTCTTT. Translation gives CASSVTSDRATGTEAFF.

The V gene is TRBV27, the J gene TRBJ2-5, with 10 bases that match TRBD1. V gave up 10 bases and J gave up 1 base; unmatched junction bases: 6. The CDR3 is 14 amino acids. Germline lookup yields CDR1 MNHEY and CDR2 SMNVEV (reference sequence). The CDR3 sequence is CATGTGVFQETQYF. For the CDR3, the DNA is TGTGCCACCGGGACAGGGGTGTTCCAAGAGACCCAGTACTTC.

This chain links TRBV7-3 with TRBJ1-1, with D perhaps TRBD1 (5 bases). This CDR3 comprises 13 residues. Trimming took off 5 bases at V and 4 bases at J, with 11 bases between the two ends. The germline gives CDR1 SGHTA, CDR2 FQGTGA. The DNA of the CDR3 is TGTGCCAGCAGCACCAGACAGAGCACTGAAGCTTTCTTT. Residues: CASSTRQSTEAFF.

V gene TRBV4-2 combines with J gene TRBJ1-6; D remains ambiguous. The germline V and J ends were trimmed by 2 bases and 0 bases, with 8 bases remaining between them. The CDR3 consists of 16 residues. The germline CDR1 and CDR2 sequences are LGHNA and YNFKEQ. CDR3 sequence: CASSQITSSYNSPLHF. As DNA, the CDR3 is TGTGCCAGCAGCCAAATAACTAGCTCCTATAATTCACCCCTCCACTTT.

This clone was picked up one time. The V gene is TRBV19, the J gene TRBJ2-1; a possible D gene is TRBD2 (6 bases). The CDR3 length is 15 residues. Germline V CDR1 and CDR2: LNHDA, SQIVND (reference sequence). Trimming cost V 1 base and J 2 bases, with 9 bases left between them. The CDR3 sequence is CASSIGGGAYNEQFF. Written as DNA, the CDR3 is TGTGCCAGTAGTATAGGGGGCGGGGCCTACAATGAGCAGTTCTTC.

V and J are TRBV7-2 and TRBJ2-5, with 8 bases fitting TRBD1. The CDR3 is 17 amino acids. CDR1 is SGHTA and CDR2 is FQGNSA in the germline V gene. The J segment lost 2 bases and the V segment lost 5 bases, leaving 13 bases of the junction unmatched. The DNA of the CDR3 is TGTGCCAGCAGCCTGACAGGGGTTATAGCCGGACAAGAGACCCAGTACTTC. Amino acids: CASSLTGVIAGQETQYF. Supplemented by reference TRBV7-2 and TRBJ2-5, the full variable domain reads GAGVSQSPSNKVTEKGKDVELRCDPISGHTALYWYRQSLGQGLEFLIYFQGNSAPDKSGLPSDRFSAERTGGSVSTLTIQRTQQEDSAVYLCASSLTGVIAGQETQYFGPGTRLLVL.